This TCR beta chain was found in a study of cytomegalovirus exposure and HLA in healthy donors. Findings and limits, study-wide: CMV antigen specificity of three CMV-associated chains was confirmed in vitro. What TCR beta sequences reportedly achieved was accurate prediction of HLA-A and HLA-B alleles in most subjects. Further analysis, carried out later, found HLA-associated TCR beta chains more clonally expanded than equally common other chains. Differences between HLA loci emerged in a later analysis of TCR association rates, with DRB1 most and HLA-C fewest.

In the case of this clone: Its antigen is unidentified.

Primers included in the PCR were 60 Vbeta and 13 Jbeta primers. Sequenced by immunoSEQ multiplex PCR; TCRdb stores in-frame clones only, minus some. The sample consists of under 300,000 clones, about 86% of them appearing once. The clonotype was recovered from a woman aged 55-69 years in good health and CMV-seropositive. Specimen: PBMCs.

DNA for the CDR3: TGTGCCAGCTCACCCAGGGGTGGGGATGGCTACACCTTC. Its protein is CASSPRGGDGYTF. The chain has TRBV18 and TRBJ1-2, with a tentative D call TRBD1 (6 bases). Per the germline V gene, CDR1 is KGHSH and CDR2 is LQKENI. The CDR3 has 13 amino acids. Trimming shortened V by 3 bases and J by 6 bases, and 11 bases separated the two germline ends.